Detailed here is one T cell receptor beta chain. As yet, its antigen is unknown. These data come from a study of identical twins. Study-wide findings and caveats: Cord blood's abundant beta clonotypes had fewer insertions, unlike memory repertoires.

Unique molecular identifiers were present on the cDNA, and a universal primer site came from template switching. Using its own MiXCR run on the 5' RACE reads, TCRdb lists one record per CDR3 protein. The sample yields 400,000 to 500,000 distinct CDR3 sequences, more than 13% seen once. Healthy Caucasians, and only they, were the donors. V gave up 8 bases and J gave up 8 bases, with 11 bases separating them. CDR3 size: 11 residues. The sample also formed part of further work on yellow fever vaccine responses in identical twins.

Sequences were obtained from CD4+ T cells sorted from blood. The TCR was taken from a woman younger than 30 in good health. The chain uses TRBV12-3 or TRBV12-4 and TRBJ2-3; D might be TRBD2 (6 bases). This chain's CDR3 is CASGLGGTQYF. The CDR3 DNA reads TGTGCCAGCGGCCTGGGGGGTACGCAGTATTTT.